The 18 T cell receptor gamma chains below all came from one sample that was sequenced in a study of intestinal T cells in coeliac disease. The TRG library came from roughly 200 ng of biopsy DNA amplified with LymphoTrack primers. TCRdb re-processed the multiplex PCR reads via CATT. This table has under 950 gamma-chain clones, roughly 45% appearing once. For each case, the template was genomic DNA from ten roughly 5.3-µm formalin-fixed paraffin-embedded scrolls. The material sequenced was a duodenal biopsy. The origin of the receptors is a human donor with celiac disease.

This clone was picked up a small number of times. TCRdb's protein, taken from a much larger clone, differs from this DNA's translation at residue 10, likely owing to a read error; the protein displayed comes from the DNA. The chain links TRGV2 to TRGJP1. The assigned J gene may be wrong: the sequence end matches TRGJP better. The germline V gene has CDR1 EGSNGY and CDR2 YDSYNSKV. CDR3 length: 11 residues. This chain's CDR3 is CATNTGWFKVF. CDR3 DNA: TGTGCCACGAACACTGGTTGGTTCAAGGTATTT.

The CDR3 DNA reads TGTGCCACCTGGGACGGGGCGACCGAAGGGGTTAGTGATTGGATCAAGACGTTT. Translation gives CATWDGATEGVSDWIKTF. This rearrangement joins TRGV2 to TRGJP2. The CDR3 is made up of 18 amino acids. V dropped 0 bases and J dropped 4; count of bases not matched to a gene: 14. CDR1 and CDR2 from the germline V gene are EGSNGY and YDSYNSKV.

The gene calls are TRGV8 and TRGJP1. The CDR3 is 11 residues long. CDR1 is VENAVY and CDR2 is YDSYNSRV in the germline V gene. The DNA for the CDR3 is TGTGCACCTACCACTGGTTGGTTCAAGATATTT. Amino acids: CAPTTGWFKIF.

This clone occurred once. The chain employs TRGV10 and TRGJ1 or TRGJ2. TRGV10 is identified as an open reading frame with a role that is uncertain. The CDR3 consists of 13 residues. The V segment lost 8 bases and the J segment 6 bases; nucleotides outside the gene matches: 11. The CDR3 DNA reads as TGTGCTGCGTGGGATGGAGTTATTTATAAGAAACTCTTT. Amino acids: CAAWDGVIYKKLF.

The rearrangement uses TRGV5 and TRGJ1 or TRGJ2. The CDR3 loop spans 12 amino acids. The V gene end was trimmed by 12 bases and the J gene end by 9 bases; junction bases not matched to a gene: 17. CDR1 is VINAFY, CDR2 YDVSNSKD, per germline. The CDR3 region is CAHLGQAFKKLF. CDR3 coding DNA: TGTGCCCACCTGGGACAGGCGTTTAAGAAACTCTTT.

The gene calls are TRGV11 and TRGJ1 or TRGJ2. TRGV11 falls under the ORF class, with uncertain function. Trimming took 12 bases from V and 13 from J; bases not matched to a gene: 21. The CDR3 spans 13 residues. This CDR3 is CACLDCSPQRKLF. CDR3 sequence (DNA): TGTGCCTGCCTGGATTGTAGCCCCCAAAGAAAACTCTTT.

This clone is hyperexpanded (1% or more) in the sample. The chain employs TRGV10 and TRGJ1 or TRGJ2. TRGV10 is placed among ORFs of uncertain function. V was clipped by 8 bases and J by 10 bases; unmatched bases: 6. This CDR3 comprises 10 residues. CDR3 DNA sequence: TGTGCTGCGTGGGGTTACAAGAAACTCTTT. This codes for CAAWGYKKLF.

For this clone: Translating this DNA gives a protein that differs at residue 11 from the TCRdb one, which belongs to a much larger clone; a read error is likely, and the protein shown is this translation. The genes are TRGV9 and TRGJ1 or TRGJ2. The length of the CDR3 is 17 residues. V was pared by 0 bases and J by 3 bases, with 14 bases of the junction left unmatched. Germline V CDR1 and CDR2: GITISATS, ISYDGTV (reference sequence). The CDR3: CALWEVPVEKSYYKKLF. Written as DNA, the CDR3 is TGTGCCTTGTGGGAGGTGCCGGTAGAGAAGAGTTATTATAAGAAACTCTTT.

This clone was picked up a small number of times. The chain joins TRGV10 to TRGJ1 or TRGJ2. TRGV10 is assigned to the ORF class and has an uncertain function. CDR3 length equals 13 residues. The J segment lost 5 bases and the V segment lost 8 bases, leaving 10 bases of the junction unmatched. The CDR3 coding sequence is TGTGCTGCGTGGGTTTTTCCTCATTATAAGAAACTCTTT. Protein product: CAAWVFPHYKKLF.

The chain links TRGV8 to TRGJ1 or TRGJ2. CDR3 length: 15 residues. Unmatched junction bases numbered 12, after V lost 3 bases and J lost 4 bases. CDR1 is VENAVY and CDR2 is YDSYNSRV in the germline V gene. CDR3 amino acids: CATWDLSGPYYKKLF. The CDR3 DNA sequence: TGTGCCACCTGGGATCTATCCGGGCCGTATTATAAGAAACTCTTT.

The V gene is TRGV8, the J gene TRGJ1 or TRGJ2. The CDR3 is made up of 12 amino acids. The germline V gene has CDR1 VENAVY and CDR2 YDSYNSRV. The V and J ends lost 12 bases and 0 bases, in that order; junction bases with no gene match: 8. The CDR3 sequence: CAHQVNYYKKLF. The DNA of the CDR3 is TGTGCCCACCAGGTGAATTATTATAAGAAACTCTTT.

Remarks on this clone: The protein TCRdb gives is from a much larger clone and does not agree with this DNA's translation at residue 5, likely a read error; the protein shown here comes from the DNA. This chain uses TRGV10 with TRGJ1 or TRGJ2. TRGV10 has ORF status, its function being uncertain. Trimming cost V 8 bases and J 1 base; bases outside gene matches: 6. This CDR3 comprises 13 residues. This CDR3 is CAAWESNYYKKLF. CDR3 coding DNA: TGTGCTGCGTGGGAGTCCAATTATTATAAGAAACTCTTT.

This clone was seen a handful of times. The V gene is TRGV11, the J gene TRGJ1 or TRGJ2. TRGV11 is an open reading frame whose function is uncertain. The CDR3 runs to 22 residues. V trimming: 0 bases; J trimming: 2 bases; junction bases outside the gene matches: 25. The CDR3 coding sequence is TGTGCCTGCTGGATTAGGCACGTTCCAAGTCGGAATAACCATTTTTATTATTATAAGAAACTCTTT. It specifies CACWIRHVPSRNNHFYYYKKLF.

This clone was picked up one time. J is TRGJP1 and V is TRGV10. TRGV10 is designated an ORF whose function remains uncertain. The V gene end was trimmed by 8 bases and the J gene end by 7 bases; junction bases not matched to a gene: 14. The CDR3 length is 15 residues. CDR3 nucleotide sequence: TGTGCTGCGTGGGATTTTGAGGGAAATGGTTGGTTCAAGATATTT. It specifies CAAWDFEGNGWFKIF.

Points on this clone: With a much larger clone just one base away, this may be a read error. The rearrangement links TRGV5 to TRGJ1 or TRGJ2. The V gene's germline CDR1 is VINAFY and CDR2 YDVSNSKD. The CDR3 is made up of 13 amino acids. CDR3 nucleotide sequence: TGTGCCACCTGGGACAGGCTCCGATATAAGAAACTCTTC. Its translation: CATWDRLRYKKLF.

Note on this clone: Germline and junction disagree at one end, which may indicate a read error. The chain joins TRGV9 to TRGJ1 or TRGJ2. The CDR3 consists of 14 residues. The germline V gene has CDR1 GITISATS and CDR2 ISYDGTV (reference sequence). CDR3 sequence (DNA): TGTGCCTTGTGGGAGGTGCAACCTACTATAAGAAAGGTGTTC. Translation: CALWEVQPTIRKVF.

This clone was picked up a small number of times. The chain employs TRGV3 and TRGJ1 or TRGJ2. The CDR3 sequence is 12 residues long. Trimming removed 3 bases from V and 12 bases from J; junction bases left unmatched: 11. Germline CDR1 is VTNTFY and CDR2 is YDVSTARD (reference sequence). The chain's CDR3 is CATWDWGGRKLF. CDR3 nucleotide sequence: TGTGCCACCTGGGACTGGGGGGGGAGGAAACTCTTT.

J is TRGJ1 or TRGJ2 and V is TRGV10. TRGV10 has ORF status, its function being uncertain. The CDR3 loop spans 14 amino acids. Germline trimming cut 8 bases from V and 4 bases from J; bases unmatched to any gene: 12. CDR3 loop: CAAWDYRTYYKKLF. The DNA for the CDR3 is TGTGCTGCGTGGGATTATAGAACCTATTATAAGAAACTCTTT.